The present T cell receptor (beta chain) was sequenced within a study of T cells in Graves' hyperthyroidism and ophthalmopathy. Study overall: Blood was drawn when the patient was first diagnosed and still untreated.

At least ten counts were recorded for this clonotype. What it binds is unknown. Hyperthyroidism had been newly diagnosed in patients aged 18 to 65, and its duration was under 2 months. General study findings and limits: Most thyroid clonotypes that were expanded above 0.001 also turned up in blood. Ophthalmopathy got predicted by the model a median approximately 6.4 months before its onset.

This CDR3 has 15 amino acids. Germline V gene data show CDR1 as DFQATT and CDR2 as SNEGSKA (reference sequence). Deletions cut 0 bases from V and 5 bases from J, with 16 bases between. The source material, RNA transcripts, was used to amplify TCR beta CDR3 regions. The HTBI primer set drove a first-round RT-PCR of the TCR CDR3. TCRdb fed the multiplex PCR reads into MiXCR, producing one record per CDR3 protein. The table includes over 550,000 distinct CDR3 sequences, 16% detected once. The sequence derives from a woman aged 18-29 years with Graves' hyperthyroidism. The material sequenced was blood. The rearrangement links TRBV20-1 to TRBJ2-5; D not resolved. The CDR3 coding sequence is TGCAGTGCTAGAGATATTACGGACCCCAGGGAGACCCAGTACTTC. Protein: CSARDITDPRETQYF.